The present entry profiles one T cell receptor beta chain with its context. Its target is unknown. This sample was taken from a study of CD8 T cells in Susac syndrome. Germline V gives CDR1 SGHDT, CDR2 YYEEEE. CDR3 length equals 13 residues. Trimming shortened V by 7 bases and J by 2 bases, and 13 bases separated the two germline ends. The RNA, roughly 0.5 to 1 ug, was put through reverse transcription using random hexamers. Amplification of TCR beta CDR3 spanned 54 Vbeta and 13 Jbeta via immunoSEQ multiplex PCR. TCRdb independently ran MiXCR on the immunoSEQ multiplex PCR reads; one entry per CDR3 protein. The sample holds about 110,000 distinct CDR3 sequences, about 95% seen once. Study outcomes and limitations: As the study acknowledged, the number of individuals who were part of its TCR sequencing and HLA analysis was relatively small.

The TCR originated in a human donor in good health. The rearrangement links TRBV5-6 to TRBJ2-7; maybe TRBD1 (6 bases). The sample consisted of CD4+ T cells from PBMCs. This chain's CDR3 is CASSLTGPYEQYF. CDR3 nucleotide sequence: TGTGCCAGCTCACTTACAGGGCCCTACGAGCAGTACTTC.